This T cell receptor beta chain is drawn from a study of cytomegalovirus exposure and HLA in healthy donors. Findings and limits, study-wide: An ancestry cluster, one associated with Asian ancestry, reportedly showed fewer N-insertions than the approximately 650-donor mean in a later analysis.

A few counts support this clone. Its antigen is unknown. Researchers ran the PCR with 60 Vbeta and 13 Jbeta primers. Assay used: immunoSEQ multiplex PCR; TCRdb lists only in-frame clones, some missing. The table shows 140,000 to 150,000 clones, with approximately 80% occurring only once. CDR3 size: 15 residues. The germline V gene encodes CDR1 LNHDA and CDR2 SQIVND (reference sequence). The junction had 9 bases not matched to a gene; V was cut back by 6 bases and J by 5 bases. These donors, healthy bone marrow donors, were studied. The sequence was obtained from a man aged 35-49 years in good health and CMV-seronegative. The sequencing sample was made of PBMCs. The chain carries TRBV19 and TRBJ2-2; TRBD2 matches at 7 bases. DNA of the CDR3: TGTGCCAGTAGCAGCGGGGTTCTGGGAACCGGGGAGCTGTTTTTT. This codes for CASSSGVLGTGELFF.